The 32 T cell receptor beta chains below were found in one sample sequenced in a study of T cells in pancreatic ductal adenocarcinoma. The selected patients with pancreatic ductal adenocarcinoma had surgery but no neoadjuvant therapy. Sequenced by immunoSEQ multiplex PCR; TCRdb stores in-frame clones only, minus some. There are approximately 97,000 clones in the sample; about 95% occur only once, and under 3.5% lies in the top ten. The sample taken for sequencing was PBMCs. The receptors were sampled from a human donor with pancreatic ductal adenocarcinoma.

The rearrangement uses TRBV10-3 and TRBJ2-7; D unresolved. Germline values: CDR1 ENHRY, CDR2 SYGVKD. CDR3 length: 13 amino acids. V lost 6 bases and J 0 bases, leaving 9 bases between the germline ends. CDR3 region: CAISALNSYEQYF. CDR3 sequence (DNA): TGTGCCATCAGCGCACTTAACTCCTACGAGCAGTACTTC.

The chain uses TRBV19 and TRBJ2-7; 11 nucleotides match TRBD1. The CDR3 loop spans 14 amino acids. After removal of 7 bases from V and 4 bases from J, the junction contained 6 bases not matched to a gene. Germline V gene sequence: CDR1 LNHDA, CDR2 SQIVND (reference sequence). The CDR3 sequence: CASTPGQGEYEQYF. The CDR3, as DNA: TGTGCCAGTACTCCGGGACAGGGGGAATACGAGCAGTACTTC.

Only one count was recorded for this clone. This chain uses TRBV11-2 with TRBJ2-1, with TRBD2 matching over 12 bases. This CDR3 is built from 13 residues. J was trimmed by 14 bases and V by 1 base; bases with no gene match: 3. From germline, CDR1 is SGHAT and CDR2 FQNNGV. This CDR3 reads CASSLALAGGEFF. CDR3 nucleotides: TGTGCCAGCAGCTTAGCACTAGCGGGAGGAGAGTTCTTC. The full variable domain, rest sourced from reference TRBV11-2 and TRBJ2-1, is EAGVAQSPRYKIIEKRQSVAFWCNPISGHATLYWYQQILGQGPKLLIQFQNNGVVDDSQLPKDRFSAERLKGVDSTLKIQPAKLEDSAVYLCASSLALAGGEFFGPGTRLTVL.

The chain links TRBV27 to TRBJ2-7; 13 bases fit TRBD2. There are 15 residues in the CDR3. J lost 3 bases, V lost 4 bases, and 3 bases had no gene match. CDR1 is MNHEY, CDR2 SMNVEV, per germline (reference sequence). CDR3 region: CASSSRLAGGYEQYF. The CDR3 DNA sequence: TGTGCCAGCAGTTCTCGACTAGCGGGGGGCTACGAGCAGTACTTC.

This clone was observed a handful of times. The chain joins TRBV7-2 to TRBJ2-7; a possible D gene is TRBD2 (6 bases). V lost 1 base to trimming and J lost 0 bases, with 10 bases between them. Germline V gene data show CDR1 as SGHTA and CDR2 as FQGNSA. The CDR3 is 15 residues long. CDR3 sequence: CASSLGDSSSYEQYF. The DNA for the CDR3 is TGTGCCAGCAGCTTAGGGGACTCTAGCTCCTACGAGCAGTACTTC.

Note on this clone: The same CDR3 is also encoded by other DNA sequences in this sample. The V call is TRBV5-1, the J call TRBJ2-2; no firm D call. The CDR3 has 13 residues. In germline, CDR1 is SGHRS, CDR2 YFSETQ. Trimming took 0 bases from V and 5 from J, leaving 5 bases between them. The CDR3 DNA sequence: TGCGCCAGCAGCTTGGTGTCGACCGGGGAGCTGTTTTTT. Amino acids: CASSLVSTGELFF.

V and J are TRBV5-1 and TRBJ2-5, with D perhaps TRBD2 (6 bases). V lost 6 bases and J 5 bases, leaving 20 bases between the germline ends. Looked up from germline, CDR1 is SGHRS and CDR2 is YFSETQ. The CDR3 runs 15 residues. CDR3 bases: TGCGCCAGCACAACGGGAGCTAAGGGCGGGGAGACCCAGTACTTC. It encodes CASTTGAKGGETQYF.

The rearrangement uses TRBV18 and TRBJ1-4; no reliable D call. From germline, CDR1 is KGHSH and CDR2 LQKENI. The CDR3 is 12 amino acids. V lost 3 bases and J lost 8, with 7 bases in between. CDR3 protein: CASSPSQEKLFF. Written as DNA, the CDR3 is TGTGCCAGCTCACCGTCCCAAGAAAAACTGTTTTTT.

The V and J genes are TRBV30 and TRBJ2-7; TRBD1 might be the D (7 bases). Germline V gives CDR1 GTSNPN, CDR2 SVGIG (reference sequence). This CDR3 is built from 12 residues. Trimming took 6 bases from V and 7 from J, leaving 16 bases between them. CDR3 nucleotides: TGTGCCTGCTCCAGGGGGGCGGTAGAGCAGTACTTC. Amino acid sequence: CACSRGAVEQYF.

This clone appeared a single time. The rearrangement links TRBV6-4 to TRBJ1-5, with no clear D. The CDR3 contains 16 residues. CDR1 MRHNA and CDR2 SNTAGT come from the germline V gene. Trimming shortened V by 0 bases and J by 0 bases, and 9 bases separated the two germline ends. The CDR3 DNA is TGTGCCAGCAGTGACTCAGGAGGTACTAGCAATCAGCCCCAGCATTTT. Its protein product is CASSDSGGTSNQPQHF.

The CDR3 sequence is CASSGTGGNYGYTF. The CDR3 coding sequence is TGTGCCAGCAGTGGCACAGGGGGCAACTATGGCTACACCTTC. The chain couples TRBV2 to TRBJ1-2; TRBD1 agrees at 9 bases. The CDR3 runs 14 residues. CDR1 is SNHLY, CDR2 FYNNEI, per germline. Losses at the gene ends were 4 bases for V and 2 bases for J; bases not matched to a gene: 2.

This chain links TRBV18 with TRBJ1-5; possible D gene TRBD1, 6 bases. The CDR3 contains 13 residues. V lost 6 bases and J 6 bases, leaving 12 bases between the germline ends. The germline CDR1 and CDR2 sequences are KGHSH and LQKENI. CDR3 amino acids: CASSPGQIQPQHF. The DNA for the CDR3 is TGTGCCAGCTCGCCCGGACAGATTCAGCCCCAGCATTTT.

CDR3 DNA: TGTGCCAGCAGCTACGCCTGGACAGGGGTTTCCGAGCAGTACTTC. Its protein product is CASSYAWTGVSEQYF. This chain links TRBV7-2 with TRBJ2-7, with 9 positions matching TRBD1. Germline V CDR1 and CDR2: SGHTA, FQGNSA. The CDR3 has 15 residues. After removal of 4 bases from V and 6 bases from J, the junction contained 10 bases not matched to a gene.

The chain couples TRBV2 to TRBJ1-1; D gene uncertain. Germline CDR1 SNHLY, CDR2 FYNNEI. The CDR3 is made up of 12 amino acids. V was trimmed by 5 bases and J by 1 base, leaving 5 bases between them. The chain's CDR3 is CASSFRNTEAFF. For the CDR3, the DNA is TGTGCCAGCAGTTTCCGGAACACTGAAGCTTTCTTT.

This clone was detected only once. The chain joins TRBV5-6 to TRBJ1-5, with D possibly being TRBD1 (5 bases). CDR1 SGHDT and CDR2 YYEEEE come from the germline V gene. This CDR3 has 14 residues. Trimming left V 0 bases short and J 10 bases short, with 14 bases between. The CDR3, as DNA: TGTGCCAGCAGCTTGGGGGGGGTTTGGAACCCCCAGCATTTT. Protein: CASSLGGVWNPQHF.

This clone was seen a few times. The chain has TRBV27 and TRBJ2-1, with TRBD2 identical over 12 bases. The CDR3 is 17 amino acids. Germline CDR1 MNHEY, CDR2 SMNVEV (reference sequence). With 3 bases clipped from V and 2 bases from J, the junction kept 5 bases outside the gene matches. The CDR3 region is CASSFARLAGAYNEQFF. In nucleotides, the CDR3 is TGTGCCAGCAGTTTCGCCCGACTAGCGGGAGCCTACAATGAGCAGTTCTTC.

The rearrangement joins TRBV7-2 to TRBJ2-7; perhaps TRBD1 as D (6 bases). Trimming left V 2 bases short and J 2 bases short, with 13 bases between. The CDR3 is 15 amino acids. The germline CDR1 and CDR2 sequences are SGHTA and FQGNSA. In nucleotides, the CDR3 is TGTGCCAGCAGCTTATTGCAGGGGACGACCTACGAGCAGTACTTC. This codes for CASSLLQGTTYEQYF.

This rearrangement joins TRBV5-1 to TRBJ2-7; 9 bases line up with TRBD1. This CDR3 contains 15 residues. The germline V gene encodes CDR1 SGHRS and CDR2 YFSETQ. V lost 0 bases to trimming and J lost 2 bases; unmatched junction nucleotides: 3. The DNA for the CDR3 is TGCGCCAGCAGCTTGGCGGGACAGGGAGCCTACGAGCAGTACTTC. The encoded protein is CASSLAGQGAYEQYF.

The rearrangement links TRBV5-4 to TRBJ2-3, with D possibly being TRBD2 (5 bases). V lost 0 bases to trimming and J lost 4 bases, with 9 bases between them. CDR3 size: 14 residues. Germline V gene data show CDR1 as SGHNT and CDR2 as YYREEE (reference sequence). The CDR3 DNA follows: TGTGCCAGCAGCTTGGATGCAGCGGCAGATACGCAGTATTTT. This codes for CASSLDAAADTQYF.

The chain uses TRBV28 and TRBJ1-2; D unresolved. V lost 3 bases to trimming and J lost 12 bases, with 11 bases between them. This CDR3 has 11 amino acids. Germline CDR1 MDHEN, CDR2 SYDVKM. This chain's CDR3 is CASSLGGSHTF. DNA for the CDR3: TGTGCCAGCAGTTTGGGTGGGAGTCACACCTTC.

This clone was seen just once. The chain employs TRBV27 and TRBJ2-7, with 7 nucleotides matching TRBD2. Germline V gives CDR1 MNHEY, CDR2 SMNVEV (reference sequence). This CDR3 has 15 amino acids. V dropped 4 bases and J dropped 5; count of bases not matched to a gene: 11. The CDR3 bases are TGTGCCAGCAGTTCGCTAGCGGAAGTTTCAAACGAGCAGTACTTC. Amino acid sequence: CASSSLAEVSNEQYF.

V usage is TRBV5-4 and J usage is TRBJ2-7; 7 positions agree with TRBD2. The CDR3 is 13 residues long. The V gene end was trimmed by 3 bases and the J gene end by 7 bases; junction bases not matched to a gene: 7. Germline CDR1 reads SGHNT; CDR2 reads YYREEE (reference sequence). This CDR3 reads CASSSVMGGEQYF. CDR3 bases: TGTGCCAGCAGCTCGGTTATGGGGGGGGAGCAGTACTTC.

V and J are TRBV11-1 and TRBJ2-2, with 7 bases matching TRBD2. With V trimmed by 5 bases and J by 1 base, 7 bases remained unmatched. This CDR3 region has 16 residues. Per germline, CDR1 SGHAT and CDR2 FQDESV (reference sequence). The CDR3, as DNA: TGTGCCAGCAGCCAAATGGTAGCGGGGAACACCGGGGAGCTGTTTTTT. Protein: CASSQMVAGNTGELFF. The whole variable domain, remainder taken from reference TRBV11-1 and TRBJ2-2, is EAEVAQSPRYKITEKSQAVAFWCDPISGHATLYWYRQILGQGPELLVQFQDESVVDDSQLPKDRFSAERLKGVDSTLKIQPAELGDSAMYLCASSQMVAGNTGELFFGEGSRLTVL.

This clone was found once. V and J are TRBV28 and TRBJ2-5, with D possibly matching TRBD1 (6 bases). The CDR3 consists of 15 residues. Germline V gene lookup returns CDR1 MDHEN and CDR2 SYDVKM. V gave up 6 bases and J gave up 3 bases, with 17 bases separating them. Here the CDR3 reads CASREEQGTEETQYF. The CDR3 DNA reads as TGTGCCAGCAGGGAAGAACAGGGAACGGAAGAGACCCAGTACTTC.

This chain links TRBV7-2 with TRBJ2-1; possibly TRBD2 for D (5 bases). This CDR3 region has 15 residues. CDR1 and CDR2 (germline): SGHTA, FQGNSA. V dropped 3 bases and J dropped 3 bases, with 12 bases sitting between them. The CDR3 region is CASSLATGNYNEQFF. DNA for the CDR3: TGTGCCAGCAGCTTGGCGACGGGGAACTACAATGAGCAGTTCTTC.

In this sample, this clone turned up once. The chain employs TRBV7-9 and TRBJ2-7; tentative D call: TRBD1 (6 bases). This CDR3 spans 12 amino acids. Germline V gives CDR1 SEHNR, CDR2 FQNEAQ (reference sequence). The ends were cut back, 1 base at V and 7 bases at J, with 8 bases in the middle. For the CDR3, the DNA is TGTGCCAGCAGCTTAGAGGGGGTGGAGCAGTACTTC. This translates into CASSLEGVEQYF.

This chain joins TRBV11-2 and TRBJ1-1; no clear D gene. V lost 5 bases to trimming and J lost 7 bases, with 17 bases between them. The CDR3 covers 14 residues. Germline CDR1 is SGHAT and CDR2 is FQNNGV. The CDR3 here is CASSPTEGHLEAFF. Here the CDR3 DNA reads TGTGCCAGCAGCCCTACCGAGGGTCACCTTGAAGCTTTCTTT.

In its sample, this clone was seen once. The gene calls are TRBV5-1 and TRBJ2-1; 8 bases fit TRBD2. The CDR3 runs to 15 residues. Germline-derived CDR1 and CDR2 are SGHRS and YFSETQ. V gave up 3 bases and J gave up 6 bases; unmatched junction bases: 8. The CDR3 DNA sequence: TGCGCCAGCAGCTCCACTAGCGGCGTTGCCAATGAGCAGTTCTTC. Translating gives CASSSTSGVANEQFF.

The rearrangement links TRBV15 to TRBJ2-5; no reliable D call. V lost 0 bases and J lost 1, with 9 bases in between. The CDR3 has 15 amino acids. CDR1 is LNHNV and CDR2 is YYDKDF in the germline V gene (reference sequence). The CDR3 bases are TGTGCCACCAGCAGAGATCGTGGTAGCCAAGAGACCCAGTACTTC. It translates to CATSRDRGSQETQYF.

The rearrangement uses TRBV6-1 and TRBJ1-2; TRBD1 is a possible D gene (5 bases). The germline CDR1 and CDR2 sequences are MNHNS and SASEGT. The CDR3 is 13 residues long. With 3 bases removed from V and 6 bases from J, the gap between germline ends came to 11 bases. The CDR3 protein is CASSDAGFNGYTF. CDR3 coding DNA: TGTGCCAGCAGTGATGCAGGGTTCAATGGCTACACCTTC.

This clone was seen a single time. The V gene is TRBV4-2, the J gene TRBJ2-3; 7 bases match TRBD2. Trimming cost V 4 bases and J 2 bases; bases outside gene matches: 6. This CDR3 is 15 amino acids long. CDR1 and CDR2 from the germline V gene are LGHNA and YNFKEQ. The CDR3 loop is CASSPTSDHTDTQYF. The CDR3 DNA is TGTGCCAGCAGCCCCACTAGCGACCACACAGATACGCAGTATTTT.

V usage is TRBV4-2 and J usage is TRBJ1-1; tentatively, D is TRBD1 (6 bases). The CDR3 contains 15 residues. In germline, CDR1 is LGHNA, CDR2 YNFKEQ. The germline V and J ends were trimmed by 1 base and 6 bases, with 15 bases remaining between them. The chain's CDR3 is CASSQVGLDRPEAFF. The CDR3 DNA follows: TGTGCCAGCAGCCAAGTAGGGTTAGACAGGCCTGAAGCTTTCTTT.